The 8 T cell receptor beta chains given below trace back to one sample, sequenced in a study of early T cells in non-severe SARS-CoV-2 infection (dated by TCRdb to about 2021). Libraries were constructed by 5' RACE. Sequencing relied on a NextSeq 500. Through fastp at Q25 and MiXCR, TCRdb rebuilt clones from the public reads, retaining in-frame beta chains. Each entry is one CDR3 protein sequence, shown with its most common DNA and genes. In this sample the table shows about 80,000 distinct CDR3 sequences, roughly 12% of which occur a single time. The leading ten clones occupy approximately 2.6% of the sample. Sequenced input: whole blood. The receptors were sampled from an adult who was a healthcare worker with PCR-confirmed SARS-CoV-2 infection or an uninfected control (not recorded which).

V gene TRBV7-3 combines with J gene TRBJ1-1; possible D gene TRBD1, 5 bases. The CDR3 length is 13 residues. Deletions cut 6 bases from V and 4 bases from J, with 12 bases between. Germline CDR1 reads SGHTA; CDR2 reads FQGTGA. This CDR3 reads CASRSPGVTEAFF. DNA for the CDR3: TGTGCCAGCAGGTCCCCGGGGGTCACTGAAGCTTTCTTT. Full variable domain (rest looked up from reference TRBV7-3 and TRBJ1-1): GAGVSQTPSNKVTEKGKYVELRCDPISGHTALYWYRQSLGQGPEFLIYFQGTGAADDSGLPNDRFFAVRPEGSVSTLKIQRTERGDSAVYLCASRSPGVTEAFFGQGTRLTVV.

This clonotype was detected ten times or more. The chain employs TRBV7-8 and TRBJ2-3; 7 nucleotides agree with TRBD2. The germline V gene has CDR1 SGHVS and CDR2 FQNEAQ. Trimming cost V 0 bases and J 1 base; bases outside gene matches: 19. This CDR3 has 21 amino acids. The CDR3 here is CASSLAMGSSGRDSGTDTQYF. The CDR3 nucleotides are TGTGCCAGCAGCTTAGCCATGGGCTCTAGCGGACGGGATTCGGGCACAGATACGCAGTATTTT.

For the CDR3, the DNA is TGTGCCAGCAGCTTAACTTCCCACAGGGACCCAACTAACTATGGCTACACCTTC. The encoded protein is CASSLTSHRDPTNYGYTF. The V gene is TRBV7-2, the J gene TRBJ1-2, with a tentative D call TRBD1 (6 bases). Trimming removed 2 bases from V and 0 bases from J, with 19 bases in between. The germline gives CDR1 SGHTA, CDR2 FQGNSA. The CDR3 totals 18 residues.

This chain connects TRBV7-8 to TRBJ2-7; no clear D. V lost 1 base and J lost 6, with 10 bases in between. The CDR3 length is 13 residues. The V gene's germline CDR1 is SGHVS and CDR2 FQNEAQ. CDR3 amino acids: CASSLVSFGEQYF. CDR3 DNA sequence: TGTGCCAGCAGCTTAGTTAGTTTCGGCGAGCAGTACTTC.

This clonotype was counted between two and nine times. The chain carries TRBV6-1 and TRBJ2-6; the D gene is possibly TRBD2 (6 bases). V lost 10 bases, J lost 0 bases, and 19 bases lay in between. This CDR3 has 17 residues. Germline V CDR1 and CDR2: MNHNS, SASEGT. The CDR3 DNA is TGTGCCATTCCGGAGGGGTACAGCAGCTCTGGGGCCAACGTCCTGACTTTC. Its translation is CAIPEGYSSSGANVLTF.

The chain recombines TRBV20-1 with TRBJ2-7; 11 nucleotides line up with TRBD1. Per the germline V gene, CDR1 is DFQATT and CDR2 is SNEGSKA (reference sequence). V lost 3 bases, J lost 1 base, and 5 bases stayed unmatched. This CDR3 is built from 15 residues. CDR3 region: CSASFRDRGSYEQYF. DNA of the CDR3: TGCAGTGCTAGTTTCCGGGACAGGGGGTCCTACGAGCAGTACTTC.

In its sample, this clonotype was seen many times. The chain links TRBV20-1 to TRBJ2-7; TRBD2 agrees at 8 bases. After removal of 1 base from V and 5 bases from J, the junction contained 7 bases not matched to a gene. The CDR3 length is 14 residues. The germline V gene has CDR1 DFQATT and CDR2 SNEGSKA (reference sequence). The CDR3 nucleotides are TGCAGTGCTAGAGCCCGGACTAGCTTGCACGAGCAGTACTTC. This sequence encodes CSARARTSLHEQYF.

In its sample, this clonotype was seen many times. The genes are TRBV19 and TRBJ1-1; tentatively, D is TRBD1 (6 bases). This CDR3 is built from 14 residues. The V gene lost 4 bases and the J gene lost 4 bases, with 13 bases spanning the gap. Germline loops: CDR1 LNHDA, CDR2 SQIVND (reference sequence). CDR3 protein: CASSNRAGTTEAFF. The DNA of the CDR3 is TGTGCCAGTAGTAACAGGGCGGGTACCACTGAAGCTTTCTTT. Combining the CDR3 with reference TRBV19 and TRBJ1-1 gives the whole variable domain DGGITQSPKYLFRKEGQNVTLSCEQNLNHDAMYWYRQDPGQGLRLIYYSQIVNDFQKGDIAEGYSVSREKKESFPLTVTSAQKNPTAFYLCASSNRAGTTEAFFGQGTRLTVV.